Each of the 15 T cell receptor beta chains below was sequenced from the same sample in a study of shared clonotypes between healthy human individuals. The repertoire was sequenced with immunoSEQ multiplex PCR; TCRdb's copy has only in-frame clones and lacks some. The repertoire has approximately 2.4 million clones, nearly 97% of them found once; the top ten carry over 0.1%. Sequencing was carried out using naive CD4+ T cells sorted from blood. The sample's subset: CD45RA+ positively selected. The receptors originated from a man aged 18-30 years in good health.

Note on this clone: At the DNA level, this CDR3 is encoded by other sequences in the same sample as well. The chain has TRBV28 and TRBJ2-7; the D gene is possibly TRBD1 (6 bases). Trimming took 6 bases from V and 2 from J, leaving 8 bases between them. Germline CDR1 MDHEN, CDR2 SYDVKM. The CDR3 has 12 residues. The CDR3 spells CASRGGTYEQYF. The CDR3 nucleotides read TGTGCCAGCAGAGGGGGTACCTACGAGCAGTACTTC.

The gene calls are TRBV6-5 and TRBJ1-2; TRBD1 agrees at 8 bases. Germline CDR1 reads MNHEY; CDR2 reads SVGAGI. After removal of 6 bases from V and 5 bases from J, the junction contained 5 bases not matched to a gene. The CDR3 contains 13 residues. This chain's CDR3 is CASSPTGEYGYTF. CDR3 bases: TGTGCCAGCAGCCCGACAGGGGAGTATGGCTACACCTTC.

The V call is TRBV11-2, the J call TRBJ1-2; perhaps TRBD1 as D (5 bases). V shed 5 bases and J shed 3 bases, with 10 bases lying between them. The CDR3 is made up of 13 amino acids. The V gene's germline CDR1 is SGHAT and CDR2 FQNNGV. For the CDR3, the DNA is TGTGCCAGCAGCCTCAGGGACTACTATGGCTACACCTTC. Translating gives CASSLRDYYGYTF. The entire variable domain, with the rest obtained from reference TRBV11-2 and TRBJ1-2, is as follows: EAGVAQSPRYKIIEKRQSVAFWCNPISGHATLYWYQQILGQGPKLLIQFQNNGVVDDSQLPKDRFSAERLKGVDSTLKIQPAKLEDSAVYLCASSLRDYYGYTFGSGTRLTVV.

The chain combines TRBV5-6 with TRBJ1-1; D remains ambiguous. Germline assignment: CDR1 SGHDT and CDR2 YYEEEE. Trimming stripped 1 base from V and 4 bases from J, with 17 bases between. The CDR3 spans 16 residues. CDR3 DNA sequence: TGTGCCAGCAGCTTGAGGGTTACGGGAAGCGGCACTGAAGCTTTCTTT. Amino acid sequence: CASSLRVTGSGTEAFF. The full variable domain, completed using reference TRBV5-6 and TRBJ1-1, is DAGVTQSPTHLIKTRGQQVTLRCSPKSGHDTVSWYQQALGQGPQFIFQYYEEEERQRGNFPDRFSGHQFPNYSSELNVNALLLGDSALYLCASSLRVTGSGTEAFFGQGTRLTVV.

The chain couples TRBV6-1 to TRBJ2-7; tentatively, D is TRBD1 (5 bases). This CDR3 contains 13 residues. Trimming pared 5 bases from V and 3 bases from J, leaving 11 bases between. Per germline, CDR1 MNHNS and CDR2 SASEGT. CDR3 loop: CASSRSQGYEQYF. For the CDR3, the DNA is TGTGCCAGCAGTCGGTCCCAGGGCTACGAGCAGTACTTC.

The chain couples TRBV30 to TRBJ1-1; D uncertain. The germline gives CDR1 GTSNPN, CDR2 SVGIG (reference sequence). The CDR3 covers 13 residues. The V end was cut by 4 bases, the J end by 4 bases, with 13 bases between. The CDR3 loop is CAWMKVGFTEAFF. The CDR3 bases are TGTGCCTGGATGAAGGTGGGTTTCACTGAAGCTTTCTTT.

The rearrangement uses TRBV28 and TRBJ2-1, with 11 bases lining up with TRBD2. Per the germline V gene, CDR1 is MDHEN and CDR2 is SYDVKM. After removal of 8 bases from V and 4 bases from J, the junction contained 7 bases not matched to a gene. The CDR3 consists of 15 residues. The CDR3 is CASGSGTSGYNEQFF. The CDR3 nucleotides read TGTGCCAGCGGTTCCGGGACTAGCGGATACAATGAGCAGTTCTTC.

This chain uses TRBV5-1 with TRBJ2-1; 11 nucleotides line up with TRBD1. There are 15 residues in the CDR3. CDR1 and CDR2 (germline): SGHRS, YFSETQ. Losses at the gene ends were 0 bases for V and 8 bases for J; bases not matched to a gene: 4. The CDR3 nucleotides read TGCGCCAGCAGCTTGGAGGGACAGGGGGTTTATGAGCAGTTCTTC. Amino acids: CASSLEGQGVYEQFF.

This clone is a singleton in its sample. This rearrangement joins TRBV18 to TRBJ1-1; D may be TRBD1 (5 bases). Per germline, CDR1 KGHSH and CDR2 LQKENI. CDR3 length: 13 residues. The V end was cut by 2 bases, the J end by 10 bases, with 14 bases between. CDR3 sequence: CASSPSQGGGAFF. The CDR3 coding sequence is TGTGCCAGCTCACCATCCCAGGGCGGGGGAGCTTTCTTT. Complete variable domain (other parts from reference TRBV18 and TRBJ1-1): NAGVMQNPRHLVRRRGQEARLRCSPMKGHSHVYWYRQLPEEGLKFMVYLQKENIIDESGMPKERFSAEFPKEGPSILRIQQVVRGDSAAYFCASSPSQGGGAFFGQGTRLTVV.

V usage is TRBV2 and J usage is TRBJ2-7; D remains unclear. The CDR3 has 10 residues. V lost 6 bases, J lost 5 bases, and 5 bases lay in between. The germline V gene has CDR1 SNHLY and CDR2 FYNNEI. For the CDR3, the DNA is TGTGCCAGCAGAAGGGACGAGCAGTACTTC. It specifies CASRRDEQYF.

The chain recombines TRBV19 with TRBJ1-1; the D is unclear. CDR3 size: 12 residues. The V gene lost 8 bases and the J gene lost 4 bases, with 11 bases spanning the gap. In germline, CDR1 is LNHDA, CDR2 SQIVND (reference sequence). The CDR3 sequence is CASLEGSTEAFF. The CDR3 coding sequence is TGTGCCAGTTTAGAGGGTTCCACTGAAGCTTTCTTT.

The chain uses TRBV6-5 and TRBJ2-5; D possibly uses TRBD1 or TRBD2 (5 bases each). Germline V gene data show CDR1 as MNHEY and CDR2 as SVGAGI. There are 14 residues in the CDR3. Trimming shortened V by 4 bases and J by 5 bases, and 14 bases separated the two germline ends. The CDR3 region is CASSSLGTGETQYF. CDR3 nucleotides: TGTGCCAGCAGTTCCTTAGGGACCGGGGAGACCCAGTACTTC.

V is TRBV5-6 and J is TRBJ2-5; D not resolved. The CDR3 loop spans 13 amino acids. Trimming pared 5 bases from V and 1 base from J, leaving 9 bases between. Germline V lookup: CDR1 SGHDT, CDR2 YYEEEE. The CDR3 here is CASSPGLQETQYF. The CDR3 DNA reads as TGTGCCAGCAGTCCCGGCCTCCAAGAGACCCAGTACTTC. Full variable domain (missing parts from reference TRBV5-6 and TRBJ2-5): DAGVTQSPTHLIKTRGQQVTLRCSPKSGHDTVSWYQQALGQGPQFIFQYYEEEERQRGNFPDRFSGHQFPNYSSELNVNALLLGDSALYLCASSPGLQETQYFGPGTRLLVL.

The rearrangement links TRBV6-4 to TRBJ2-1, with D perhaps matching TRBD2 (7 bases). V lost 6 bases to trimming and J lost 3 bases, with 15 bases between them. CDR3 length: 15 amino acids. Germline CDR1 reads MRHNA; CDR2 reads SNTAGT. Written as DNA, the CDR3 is TGTGCCAGCAGCCTAAGGGGGGGCAGCTACAATGAGCAGTTCTTC. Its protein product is CASSLRGGSYNEQFF.

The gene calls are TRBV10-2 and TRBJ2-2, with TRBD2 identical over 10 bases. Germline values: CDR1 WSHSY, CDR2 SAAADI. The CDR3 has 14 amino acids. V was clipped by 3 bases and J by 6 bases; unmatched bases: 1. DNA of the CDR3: TGCGCCAGCAGTGACCTAGCGGGAGCCGGGGAGCTGTTTTTT. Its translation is CASSDLAGAGELFF.